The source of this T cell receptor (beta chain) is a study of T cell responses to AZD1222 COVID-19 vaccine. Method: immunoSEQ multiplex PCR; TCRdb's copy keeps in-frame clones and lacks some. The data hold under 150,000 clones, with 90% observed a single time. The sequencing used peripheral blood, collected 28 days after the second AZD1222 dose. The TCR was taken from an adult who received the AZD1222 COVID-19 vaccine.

The CDR3, as DNA: TGTGCCAGCAGCCCGGGACCAGGGGGGACAGATACGCAGTATTTT. This translates into CASSPGPGGTDTQYF. The V gene is TRBV7-3, the J gene TRBJ2-3; tentative D call: TRBD1 (7 bases). The CDR3 is 15 amino acids. V was cut by 5 bases and J by 3 bases, with 15 bases left in between. Per the germline V gene, CDR1 is SGHTA and CDR2 is FQGTGA.